This T cell receptor (beta chain) stems from a study of technical replicates of blood from several donors. TCRdb keeps only in-frame clones here, not all; method: immunoSEQ multiplex PCR. This sample has 100,000 or so clones, with 96% found just once. Germline CDR1 MDHEN, CDR2 SYDVKM. V trimming: 4 bases; J trimming: 4 bases; junction bases outside the gene matches: 3. This CDR3 is 14 amino acids long. The TCR comes from a human donor in good health. Input material: T cells isolated from PBMCs. This sequence joins TRBV28 and TRBJ2-1; 8 positions match TRBD2. CDR3 loop: CASSSPGGYNEQFF. CDR3 in DNA: TGTGCCAGCAGTTCCCCGGGAGGGTACAATGAGCAGTTCTTC. The full variable domain, completed using reference TRBV28 and TRBJ2-1, is DVKVTQSSRYLVKRTGEKVFLECVQDMDHENMFWYRQDPGLGLRLIYFSYDVKMKEKGDIPEGYSVSREKKERFSLILESASTNQTSMYLCASSSPGGYNEQFFGPGTRLTVL.